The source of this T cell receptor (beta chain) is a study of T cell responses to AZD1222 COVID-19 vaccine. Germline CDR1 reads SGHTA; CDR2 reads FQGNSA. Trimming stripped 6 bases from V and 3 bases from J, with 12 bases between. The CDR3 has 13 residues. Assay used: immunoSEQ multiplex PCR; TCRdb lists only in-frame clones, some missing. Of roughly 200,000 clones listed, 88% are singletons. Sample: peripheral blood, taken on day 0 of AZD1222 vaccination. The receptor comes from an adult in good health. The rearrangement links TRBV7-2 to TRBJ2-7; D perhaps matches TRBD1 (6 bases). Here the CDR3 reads CASRETGLYEQYF. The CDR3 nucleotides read TGTGCCAGCAGAGAGACAGGTCTCTACGAGCAGTACTTC.